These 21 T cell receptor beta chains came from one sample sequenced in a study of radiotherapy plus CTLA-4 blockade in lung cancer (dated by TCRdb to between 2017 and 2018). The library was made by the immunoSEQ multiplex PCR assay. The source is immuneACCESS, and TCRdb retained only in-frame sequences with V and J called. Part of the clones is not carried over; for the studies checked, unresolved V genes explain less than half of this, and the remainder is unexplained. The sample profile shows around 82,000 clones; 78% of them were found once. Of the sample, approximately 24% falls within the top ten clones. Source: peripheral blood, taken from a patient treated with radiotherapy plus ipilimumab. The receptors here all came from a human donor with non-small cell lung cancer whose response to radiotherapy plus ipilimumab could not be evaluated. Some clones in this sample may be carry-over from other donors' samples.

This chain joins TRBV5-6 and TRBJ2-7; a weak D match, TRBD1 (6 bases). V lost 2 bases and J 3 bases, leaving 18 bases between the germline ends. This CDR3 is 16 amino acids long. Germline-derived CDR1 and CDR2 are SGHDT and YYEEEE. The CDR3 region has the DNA TGTGCCAGCAGCTTCCCCCGAGGACAGCCACACTACGAGCAGTACTTC. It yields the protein CASSFPRGQPHYEQYF. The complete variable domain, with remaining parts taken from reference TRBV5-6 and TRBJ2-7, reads DAGVTQSPTHLIKTRGQQVTLRCSPKSGHDTVSWYQQALGQGPQFIFQYYEEEERQRGNFPDRFSGHQFPNYSSELNVNALLLGDSALYLCASSFPRGQPHYEQYFGPGTRLTVT.

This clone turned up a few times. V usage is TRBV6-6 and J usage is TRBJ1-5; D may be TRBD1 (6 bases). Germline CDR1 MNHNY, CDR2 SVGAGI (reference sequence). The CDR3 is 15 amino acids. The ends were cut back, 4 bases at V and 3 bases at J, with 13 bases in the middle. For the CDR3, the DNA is TGTGCCAGCAGTTCGGGAGGGGGATTCAATCAGCCCCAGCATTTT. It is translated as CASSSGGGFNQPQHF.

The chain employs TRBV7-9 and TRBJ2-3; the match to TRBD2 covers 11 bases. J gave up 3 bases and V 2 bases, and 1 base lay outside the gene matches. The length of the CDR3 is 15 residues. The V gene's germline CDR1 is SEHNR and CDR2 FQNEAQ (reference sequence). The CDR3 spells CASSLRTSGTDTQYF. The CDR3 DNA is TGTGCCAGCAGCTTAAGGACTAGCGGGACAGATACGCAGTATTTT.

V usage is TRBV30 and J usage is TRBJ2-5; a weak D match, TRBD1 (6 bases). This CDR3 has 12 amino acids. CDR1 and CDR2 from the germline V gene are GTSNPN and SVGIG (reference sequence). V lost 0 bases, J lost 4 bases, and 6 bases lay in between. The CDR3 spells CAWSVGGETQYF. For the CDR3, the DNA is TGTGCCTGGAGTGTAGGGGGAGAGACCCAGTACTTC.

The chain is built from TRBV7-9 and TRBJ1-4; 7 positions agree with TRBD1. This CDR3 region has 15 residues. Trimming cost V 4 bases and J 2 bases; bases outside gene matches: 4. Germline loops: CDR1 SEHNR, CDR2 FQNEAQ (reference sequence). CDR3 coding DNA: TGTGCCAGCAGCTCGACAGGGCAGACTAATGAAAAACTGTTTTTT. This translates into CASSSTGQTNEKLFF.

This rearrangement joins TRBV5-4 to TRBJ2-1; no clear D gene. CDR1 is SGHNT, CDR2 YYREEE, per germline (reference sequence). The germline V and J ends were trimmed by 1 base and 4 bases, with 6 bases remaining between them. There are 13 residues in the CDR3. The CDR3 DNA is TGTGCCAGCAGCTTGTACACATACAATGAGCAGTTCTTC. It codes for CASSLYTYNEQFF.

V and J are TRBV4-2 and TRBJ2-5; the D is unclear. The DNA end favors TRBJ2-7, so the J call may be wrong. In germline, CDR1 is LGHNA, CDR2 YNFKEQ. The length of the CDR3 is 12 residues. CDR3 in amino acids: CASSQEQYEQYF. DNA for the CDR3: TGTGCCAGCAGCCAAGAACAGTACGAGCAGTACTTC.

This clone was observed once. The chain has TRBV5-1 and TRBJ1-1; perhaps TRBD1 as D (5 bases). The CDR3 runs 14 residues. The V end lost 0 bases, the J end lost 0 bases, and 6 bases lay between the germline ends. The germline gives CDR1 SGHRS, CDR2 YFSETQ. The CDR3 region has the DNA TGCGCCAGCAGCTTGGACAGGCTGAACACTGAAGCTTTCTTT. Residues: CASSLDRLNTEAFF.

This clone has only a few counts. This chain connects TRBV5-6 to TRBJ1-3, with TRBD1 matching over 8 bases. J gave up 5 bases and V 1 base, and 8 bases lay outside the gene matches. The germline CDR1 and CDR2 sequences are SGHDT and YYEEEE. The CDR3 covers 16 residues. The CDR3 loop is CASSLQQGVVRNTIYF. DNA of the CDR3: TGTGCCAGCAGCTTGCAACAGGGGGTTGTTAGAAACACCATATATTTT.

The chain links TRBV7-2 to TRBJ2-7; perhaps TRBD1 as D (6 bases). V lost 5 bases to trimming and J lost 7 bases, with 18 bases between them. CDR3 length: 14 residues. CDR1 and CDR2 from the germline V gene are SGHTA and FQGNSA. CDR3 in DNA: TGTGCCAGCAGCATTCTACAGGGAGTGGGGGAGCAGTACTTC. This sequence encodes CASSILQGVGEQYF.

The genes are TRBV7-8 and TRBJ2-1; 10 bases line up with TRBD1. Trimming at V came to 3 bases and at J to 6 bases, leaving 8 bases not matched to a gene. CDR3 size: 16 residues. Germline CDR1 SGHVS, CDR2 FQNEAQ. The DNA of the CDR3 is TGTGCCAGCAGCTTCGACAGGGGGCGACAACGCAATGAGCAGTTCTTC. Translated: CASSFDRGRQRNEQFF.

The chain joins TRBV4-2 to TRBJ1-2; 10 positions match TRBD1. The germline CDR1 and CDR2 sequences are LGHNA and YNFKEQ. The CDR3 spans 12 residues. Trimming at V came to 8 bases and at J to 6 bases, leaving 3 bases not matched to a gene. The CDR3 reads CASLGTGDGYTF. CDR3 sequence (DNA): TGTGCCAGCCTGGGGACAGGGGATGGCTACACCTTC.

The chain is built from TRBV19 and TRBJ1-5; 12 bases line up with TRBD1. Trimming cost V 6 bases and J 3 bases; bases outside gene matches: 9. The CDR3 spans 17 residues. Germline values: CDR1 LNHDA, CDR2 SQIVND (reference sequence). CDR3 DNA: TGTGCCAGTAGGGGCCCGGGACAGGGGGCCTTCAATCAGCCCCAGCATTTT. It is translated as CASRGPGQGAFNQPQHF.

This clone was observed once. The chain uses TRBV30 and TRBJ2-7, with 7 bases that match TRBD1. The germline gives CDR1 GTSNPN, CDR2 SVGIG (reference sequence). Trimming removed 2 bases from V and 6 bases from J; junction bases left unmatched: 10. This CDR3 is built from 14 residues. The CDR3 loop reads CAWSRQGKLGEQYF. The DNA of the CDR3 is TGTGCCTGGAGTCGACAGGGAAAGCTGGGCGAGCAGTACTTC.

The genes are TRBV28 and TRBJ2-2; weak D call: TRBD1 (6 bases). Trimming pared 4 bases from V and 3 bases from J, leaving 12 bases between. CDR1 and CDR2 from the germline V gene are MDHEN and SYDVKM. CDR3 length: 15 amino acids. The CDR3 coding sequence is TGTGCCAGCAGTTCGCGGACAGAGTACACCGGGGAGCTGTTTTTT. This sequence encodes CASSSRTEYTGELFF.

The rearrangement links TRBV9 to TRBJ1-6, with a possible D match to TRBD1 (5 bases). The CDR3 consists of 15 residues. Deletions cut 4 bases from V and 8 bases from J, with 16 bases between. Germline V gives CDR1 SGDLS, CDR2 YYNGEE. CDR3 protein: CASSPLPGSDSPLHF. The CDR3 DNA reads TGTGCCAGCAGCCCCTTGCCAGGGTCGGATTCACCCCTCCACTTT.

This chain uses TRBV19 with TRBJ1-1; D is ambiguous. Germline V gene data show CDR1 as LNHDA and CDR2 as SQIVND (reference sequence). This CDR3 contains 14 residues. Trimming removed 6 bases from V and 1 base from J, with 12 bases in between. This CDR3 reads CASRTLDWNTEAFF. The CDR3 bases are TGTGCCAGTAGGACTTTAGACTGGAACACTGAAGCTTTCTTT. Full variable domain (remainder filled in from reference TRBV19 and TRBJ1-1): DGGITQSPKYLFRKEGQNVTLSCEQNLNHDAMYWYRQDPGQGLRLIYYSQIVNDFQKGDIAEGYSVSREKKESFPLTVTSAQKNPTAFYLCASRTLDWNTEAFFGQGTRLTVV.

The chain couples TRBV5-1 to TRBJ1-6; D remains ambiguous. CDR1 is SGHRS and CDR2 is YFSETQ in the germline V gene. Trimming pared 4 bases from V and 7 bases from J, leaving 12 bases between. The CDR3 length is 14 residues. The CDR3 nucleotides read TGCGCCAGCAGCCGACCGGAGGACAATTCACCCCTCCACTTT. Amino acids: CASSRPEDNSPLHF.

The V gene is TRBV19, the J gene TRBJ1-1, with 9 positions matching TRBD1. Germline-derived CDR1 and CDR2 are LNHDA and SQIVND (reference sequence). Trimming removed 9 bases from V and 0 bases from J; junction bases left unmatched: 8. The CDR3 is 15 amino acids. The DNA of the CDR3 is TGTGCCAGCCGGACAGGGGCTTTTTTGAACACTGAAGCTTTCTTT. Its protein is CASRTGAFLNTEAFF.

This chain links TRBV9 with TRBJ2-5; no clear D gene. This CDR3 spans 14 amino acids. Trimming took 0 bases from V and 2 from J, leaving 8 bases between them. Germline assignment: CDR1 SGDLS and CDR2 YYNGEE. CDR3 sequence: CASSVDRRQETQYF. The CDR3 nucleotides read TGTGCCAGCAGCGTAGACCGGCGGCAAGAGACCCAGTACTTC.

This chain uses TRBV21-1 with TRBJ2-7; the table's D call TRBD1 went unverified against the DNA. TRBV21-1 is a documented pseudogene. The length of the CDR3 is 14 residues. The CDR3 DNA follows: TGTGCCAGCAGCAAGGGACAGGAGACCTACGAGCAGTACTTC. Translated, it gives CASSKGQETYEQYF.